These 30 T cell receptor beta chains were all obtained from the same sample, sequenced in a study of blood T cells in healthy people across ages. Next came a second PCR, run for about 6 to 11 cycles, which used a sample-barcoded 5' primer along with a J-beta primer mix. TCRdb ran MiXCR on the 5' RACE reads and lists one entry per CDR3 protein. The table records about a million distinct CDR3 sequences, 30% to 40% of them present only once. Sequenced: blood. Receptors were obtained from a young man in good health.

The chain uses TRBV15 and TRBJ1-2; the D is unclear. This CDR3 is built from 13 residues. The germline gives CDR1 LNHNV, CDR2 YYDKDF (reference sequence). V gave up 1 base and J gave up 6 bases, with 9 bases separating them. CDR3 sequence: CATSRAGIHGYTF. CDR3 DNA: TGTGCCACCAGCAGAGCGGGGATCCATGGCTACACCTTC. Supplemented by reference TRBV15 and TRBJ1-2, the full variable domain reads DAMVIQNPRYQVTQFGKPVTLSCSQTLNHNVMYWYQQKSSQAPKLLFHYYDKDFNNEADTPDNFQSRRPNTSFCFLDIRSPGLGDTAMYLCATSRAGIHGYTFGSGTRLTVV.

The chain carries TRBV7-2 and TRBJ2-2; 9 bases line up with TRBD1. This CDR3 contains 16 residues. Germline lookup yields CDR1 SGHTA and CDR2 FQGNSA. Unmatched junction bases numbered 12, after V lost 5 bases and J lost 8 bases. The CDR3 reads CASSPPGQGNVGELFF. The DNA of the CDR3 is TGTGCCAGCAGCCCGCCTGGACAGGGGAATGTTGGGGAGCTGTTTTTT.

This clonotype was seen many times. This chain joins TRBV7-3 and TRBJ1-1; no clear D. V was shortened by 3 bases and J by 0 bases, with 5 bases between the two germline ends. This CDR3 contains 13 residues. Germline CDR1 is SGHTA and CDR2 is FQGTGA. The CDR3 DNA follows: TGTGCCAGCAGCTTGGATATGAACACTGAAGCTTTCTTT. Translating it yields CASSLDMNTEAFF.

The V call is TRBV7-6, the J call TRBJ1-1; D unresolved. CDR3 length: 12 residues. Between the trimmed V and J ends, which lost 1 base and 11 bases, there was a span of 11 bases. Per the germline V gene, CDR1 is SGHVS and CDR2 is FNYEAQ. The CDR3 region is CASSLGTGRAFF. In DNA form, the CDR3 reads TGTGCCAGCAGCTTAGGTACGGGGAGGGCTTTCTTT.

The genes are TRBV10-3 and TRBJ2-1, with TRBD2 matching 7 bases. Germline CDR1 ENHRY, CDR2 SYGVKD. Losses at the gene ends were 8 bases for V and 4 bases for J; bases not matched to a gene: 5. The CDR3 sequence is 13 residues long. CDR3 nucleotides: TGTGCCATCGGTTCGGGAGGATACAATGAGCAGTTCTTC. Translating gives CAIGSGGYNEQFF.

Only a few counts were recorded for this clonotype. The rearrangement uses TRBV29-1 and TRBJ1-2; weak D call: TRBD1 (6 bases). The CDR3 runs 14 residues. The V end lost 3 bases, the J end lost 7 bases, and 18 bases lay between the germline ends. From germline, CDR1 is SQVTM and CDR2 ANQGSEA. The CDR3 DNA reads TGCAGCGTTGATGTCGTGCGGGGGGCGGGTGGCTACACCTTC. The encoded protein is CSVDVVRGAGGYTF. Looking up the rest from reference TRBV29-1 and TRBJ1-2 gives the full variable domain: SAVISQKPSRDICQRGTSLTIQCQVDSQVTMMFWYRQQPGQSLTLIATANQGSEATYESGFVIDKFPISRPNLTFSTLTVSNMSPEDSSIYLCSVDVVRGAGGYTFGSGTRLTVV.

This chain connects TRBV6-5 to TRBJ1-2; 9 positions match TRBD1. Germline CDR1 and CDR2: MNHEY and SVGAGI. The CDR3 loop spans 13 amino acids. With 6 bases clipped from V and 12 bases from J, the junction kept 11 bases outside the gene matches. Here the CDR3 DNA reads TGTGCCAGCAGGCAACCGGGACAGGGTTCGAACACCTTC. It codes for CASRQPGQGSNTF.

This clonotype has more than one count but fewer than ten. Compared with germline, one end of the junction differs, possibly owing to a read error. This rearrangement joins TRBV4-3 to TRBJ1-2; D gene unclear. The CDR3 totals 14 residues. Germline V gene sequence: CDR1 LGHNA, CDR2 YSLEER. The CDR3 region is CTSSEQGSGYGYTF. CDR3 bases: TGCACCAGCAGCGAACAAGGATCGGGCTATGGCTACACCTTC.

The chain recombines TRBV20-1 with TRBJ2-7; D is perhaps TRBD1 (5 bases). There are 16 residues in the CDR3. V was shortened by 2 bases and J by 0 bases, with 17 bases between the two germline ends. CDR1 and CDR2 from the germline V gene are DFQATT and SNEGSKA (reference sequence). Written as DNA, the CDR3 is TGCAGTGCTAGACCCGCTGGCAGGGCCCCCTCCTACGAGCAGTACTTC. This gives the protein CSARPAGRAPSYEQYF.

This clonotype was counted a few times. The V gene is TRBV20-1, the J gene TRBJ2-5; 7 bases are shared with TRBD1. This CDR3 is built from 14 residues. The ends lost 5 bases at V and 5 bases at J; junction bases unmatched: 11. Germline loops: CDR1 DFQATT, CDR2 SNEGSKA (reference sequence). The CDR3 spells CSALRQGVRETQYF. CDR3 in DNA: TGCAGTGCTCTACGACAGGGAGTGAGGGAGACCCAGTACTTC.

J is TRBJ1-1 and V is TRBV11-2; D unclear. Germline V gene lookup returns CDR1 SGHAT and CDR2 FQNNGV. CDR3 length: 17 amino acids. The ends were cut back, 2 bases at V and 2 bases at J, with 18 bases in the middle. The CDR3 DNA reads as TGTGCCAGCAGCTTACCGCTCTATTTGGGTAAAAACACTGAAGCTTTCTTT. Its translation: CASSLPLYLGKNTEAFF. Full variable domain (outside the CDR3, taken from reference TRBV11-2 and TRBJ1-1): EAGVAQSPRYKIIEKRQSVAFWCNPISGHATLYWYQQILGQGPKLLIQFQNNGVVDDSQLPKDRFSAERLKGVDSTLKIQPAKLEDSAVYLCASSLPLYLGKNTEAFFGQGTRLTVV.

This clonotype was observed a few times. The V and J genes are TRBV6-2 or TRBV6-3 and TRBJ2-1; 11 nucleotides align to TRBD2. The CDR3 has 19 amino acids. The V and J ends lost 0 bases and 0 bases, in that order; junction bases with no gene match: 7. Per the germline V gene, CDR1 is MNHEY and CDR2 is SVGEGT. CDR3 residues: CASSYSSGGANRSYNEQFF. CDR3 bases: TGTGCCAGCAGTTACTCTAGCGGGGGGGCCAATCGCTCCTACAATGAGCAGTTCTTC.

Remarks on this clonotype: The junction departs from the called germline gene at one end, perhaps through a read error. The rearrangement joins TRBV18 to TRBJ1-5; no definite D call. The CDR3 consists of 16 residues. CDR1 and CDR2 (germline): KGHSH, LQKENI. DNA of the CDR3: TGCGCCAGCTCACCCGTGGACTGGGGTTGCAATCAGCCCCAGCATTTT. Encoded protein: CASSPVDWGCNQPQHF. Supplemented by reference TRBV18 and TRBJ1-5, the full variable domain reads NAGVMQNPRHLVRRRGQEARLRCSPMKGHSHVYWYRQLPEEGLKFMVYLQKENIIDESGMPKERFSAEFPKEGPSILRIQQVVRGDSAAYFCASSPVDWGCNQPQHFGDGTRLSIL.

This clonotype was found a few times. CDR3 bases: TGTGCCAGCAGCTCCACTCGGACTGTCAGCTCCTACAATGAGCAGTTCTTC. Its protein product is CASSSTRTVSSYNEQFF. The chain has TRBV7-9 and TRBJ2-1; possible D gene TRBD2, 5 bases. CDR1 and CDR2 (germline): SEHNR, FQNEAQ (reference sequence). Trimming cost V 4 bases and J 0 bases, with 16 bases left between them. There are 17 residues in the CDR3.

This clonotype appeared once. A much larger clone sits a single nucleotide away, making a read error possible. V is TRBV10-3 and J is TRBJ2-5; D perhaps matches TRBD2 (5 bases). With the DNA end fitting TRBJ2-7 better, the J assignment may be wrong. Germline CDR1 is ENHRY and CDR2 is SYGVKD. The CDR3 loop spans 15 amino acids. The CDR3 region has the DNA TGTGCCATCAGTGACCCCGGAGCGGCCGATTACGAGCAGTACTTC. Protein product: CAISDPGAADYEQYF.

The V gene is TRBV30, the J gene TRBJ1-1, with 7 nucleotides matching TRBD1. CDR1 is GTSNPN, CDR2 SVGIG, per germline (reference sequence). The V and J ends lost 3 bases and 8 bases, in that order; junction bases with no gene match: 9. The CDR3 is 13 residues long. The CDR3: CAWSKDREEEAFF. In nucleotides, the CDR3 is TGTGCCTGGAGCAAAGACAGGGAGGAGGAAGCTTTCTTT.

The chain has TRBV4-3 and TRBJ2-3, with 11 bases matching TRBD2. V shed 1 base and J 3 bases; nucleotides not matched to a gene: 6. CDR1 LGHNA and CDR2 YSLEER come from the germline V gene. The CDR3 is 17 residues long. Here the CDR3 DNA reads TGCGCCAGCAGCCAAGGACGACTAGCGGGGAGGACAGATACGCAGTATTTT. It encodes CASSQGRLAGRTDTQYF.

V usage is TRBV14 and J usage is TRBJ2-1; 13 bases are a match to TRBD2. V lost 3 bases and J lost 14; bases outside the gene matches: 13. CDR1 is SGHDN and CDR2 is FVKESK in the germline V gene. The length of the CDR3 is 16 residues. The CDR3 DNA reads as TGTGCCAGCAGCCAGCCCGGGACTAGCGGGACACGCCATAAGTTCTTC. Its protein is CASSQPGTSGTRHKFF. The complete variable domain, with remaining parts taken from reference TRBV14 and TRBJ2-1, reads EAGVTQFPSHSVIEKGQTVTLRCDPISGHDNLYWYRRVMGKEIKFLLHFVKESKQDESGMPNNRFLAERTGGTYSTLKVQPAELEDSGVYFCASSQPGTSGTRHKFFGPGTRLTVL.

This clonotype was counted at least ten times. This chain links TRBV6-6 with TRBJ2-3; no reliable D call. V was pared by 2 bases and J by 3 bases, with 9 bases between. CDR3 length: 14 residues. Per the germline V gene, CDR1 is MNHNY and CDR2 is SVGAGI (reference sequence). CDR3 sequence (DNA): TGTGCCAGCAGTTACCGCCCCGGGACAGATACGCAGTATTTT. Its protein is CASSYRPGTDTQYF.

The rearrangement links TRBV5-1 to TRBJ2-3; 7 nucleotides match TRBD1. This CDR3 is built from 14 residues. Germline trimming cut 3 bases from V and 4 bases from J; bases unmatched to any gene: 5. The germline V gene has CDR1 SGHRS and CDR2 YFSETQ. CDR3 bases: TGCGCCAGCAGCTCGCCACAGGGGCCAGATACGCAGTATTTT. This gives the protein CASSSPQGPDTQYF.

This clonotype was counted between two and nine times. The CDR3 bases are TGCAGTGCTCCCAAGACTAGCGGGAACACAGATACGCAGTATTTT. Amino acids: CSAPKTSGNTDTQYF. The gene calls are TRBV20-1 and TRBJ2-3; 11 nucleotides line up with TRBD2. Trimming took 5 bases from V and 2 from J; bases not matched to a gene: 6. The germline V gene has CDR1 DFQATT and CDR2 SNEGSKA (reference sequence). This CDR3 region has 15 residues.

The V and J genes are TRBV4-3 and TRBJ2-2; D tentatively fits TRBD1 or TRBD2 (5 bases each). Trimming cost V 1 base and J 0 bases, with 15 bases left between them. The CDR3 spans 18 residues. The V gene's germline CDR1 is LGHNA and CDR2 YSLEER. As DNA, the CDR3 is TGCGCCAGCAGCCAAGTGGTCTGGGGGTACGCGAACACCGGGGAGCTGTTTTTT. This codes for CASSQVVWGYANTGELFF.

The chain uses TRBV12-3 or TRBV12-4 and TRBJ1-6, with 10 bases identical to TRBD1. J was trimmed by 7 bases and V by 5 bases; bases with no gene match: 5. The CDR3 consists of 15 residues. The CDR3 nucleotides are TGTGCCAGCAGTCCAAGACAGGGGGCAAATTCACCCCTCCACTTT. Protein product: CASSPRQGANSPLHF.

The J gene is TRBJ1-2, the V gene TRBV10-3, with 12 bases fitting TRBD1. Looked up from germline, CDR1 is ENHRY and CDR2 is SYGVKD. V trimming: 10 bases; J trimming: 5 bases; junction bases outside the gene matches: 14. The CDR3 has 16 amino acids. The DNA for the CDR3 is TGTGCCACCCATGGGACAGGGGGCTCACTAGATTATGGCTACACCTTC. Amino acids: CATHGTGGSLDYGYTF.

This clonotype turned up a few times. This CDR3 is CSAPAGGPVDEQFF. The CDR3 DNA reads as TGCAGTGCTCCAGCGGGGGGGCCTGTAGATGAGCAGTTCTTC. V gene TRBV20-1 combines with J gene TRBJ2-1; 10 nucleotides line up with TRBD2. Germline CDR1 reads DFQATT; CDR2 reads SNEGSKA (reference sequence). The trim removed 5 bases at V and 8 bases at J, leaving 9 bases unmatched. The CDR3 is 14 residues long.

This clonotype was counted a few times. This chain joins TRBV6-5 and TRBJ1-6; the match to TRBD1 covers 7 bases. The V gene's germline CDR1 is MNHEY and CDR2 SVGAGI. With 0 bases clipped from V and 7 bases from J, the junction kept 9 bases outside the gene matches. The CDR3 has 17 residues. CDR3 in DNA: TGTGCCAGCAGTTACTCCACAGGGGCCCTACGAAATTCACCCCTCCACTTT. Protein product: CASSYSTGALRNSPLHF.

The DNA for the CDR3 is TGTGCCAGCATGCTGAATATGAACACTGAAGCTTTCTTT. It yields the protein CASMLNMNTEAFF. The chain joins TRBV2 to TRBJ1-1, with D unresolved. This CDR3 region has 13 residues. Per the germline V gene, CDR1 is SNHLY and CDR2 is FYNNEI. Trimming took off 7 bases at V and 0 bases at J, with 9 bases between the two ends.

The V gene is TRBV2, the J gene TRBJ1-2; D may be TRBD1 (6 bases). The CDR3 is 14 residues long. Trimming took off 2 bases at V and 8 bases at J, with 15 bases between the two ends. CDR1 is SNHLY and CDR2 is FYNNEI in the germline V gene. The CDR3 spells CASSERTAPRGYTF. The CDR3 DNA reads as TGTGCCAGCAGTGAACGGACAGCTCCCCGGGGCTACACCTTC.

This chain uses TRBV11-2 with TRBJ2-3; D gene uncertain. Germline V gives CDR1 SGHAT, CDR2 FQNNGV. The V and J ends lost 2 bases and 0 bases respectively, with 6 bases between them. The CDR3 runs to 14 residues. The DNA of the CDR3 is TGTGCCAGCAGCTTATTGAAAAGCACAGATACGCAGTATTTT. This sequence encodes CASSLLKSTDTQYF.

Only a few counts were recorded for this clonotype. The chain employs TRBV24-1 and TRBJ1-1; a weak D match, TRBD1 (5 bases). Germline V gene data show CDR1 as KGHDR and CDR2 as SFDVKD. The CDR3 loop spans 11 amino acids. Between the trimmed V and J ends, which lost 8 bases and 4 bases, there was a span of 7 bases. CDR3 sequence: CATTGTTEAFF. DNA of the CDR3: TGTGCCACCACAGGGACCACTGAAGCTTTCTTT.